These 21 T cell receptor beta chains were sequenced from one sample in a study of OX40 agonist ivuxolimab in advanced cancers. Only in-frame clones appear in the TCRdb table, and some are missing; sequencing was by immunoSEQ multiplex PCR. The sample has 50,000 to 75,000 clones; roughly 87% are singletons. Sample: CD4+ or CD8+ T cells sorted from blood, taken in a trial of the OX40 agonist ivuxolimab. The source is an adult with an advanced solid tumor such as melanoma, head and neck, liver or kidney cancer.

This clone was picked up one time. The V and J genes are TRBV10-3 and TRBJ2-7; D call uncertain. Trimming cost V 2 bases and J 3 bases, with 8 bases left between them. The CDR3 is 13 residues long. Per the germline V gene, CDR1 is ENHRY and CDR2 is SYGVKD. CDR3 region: CAISEPTVYEQYF. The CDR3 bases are TGTGCCATCAGTGAGCCGACGGTCTACGAGCAGTACTTC.

The CDR3 DNA is TGTGCCAGCAGTTACTCCGGACTAGCGGGCGGGGAGCTGTTTTTT. It encodes CASSYSGLAGGELFF. The rearrangement links TRBV6-5 to TRBJ2-2; TRBD2 agrees at 11 bases. Looked up from germline, CDR1 is MNHEY and CDR2 is SVGAGI. Trimming cost V 0 bases and J 7 bases; bases outside gene matches: 1. CDR3 length: 15 amino acids.

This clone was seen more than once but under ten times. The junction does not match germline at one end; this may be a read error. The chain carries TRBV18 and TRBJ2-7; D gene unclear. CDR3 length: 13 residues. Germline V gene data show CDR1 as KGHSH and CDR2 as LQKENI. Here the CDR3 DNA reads TGTGCCAGCTCACCACCAGGGTCCTCCGAGCAGTACTTC. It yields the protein CASSPPGSSEQYF.

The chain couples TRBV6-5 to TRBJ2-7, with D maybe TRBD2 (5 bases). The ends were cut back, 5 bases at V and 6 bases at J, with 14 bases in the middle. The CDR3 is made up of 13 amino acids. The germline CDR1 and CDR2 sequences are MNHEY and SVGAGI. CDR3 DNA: TGTGCCAGCAGTCGGACTGCGGCTCGCGAGCAGTACTTC. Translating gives CASSRTAAREQYF.

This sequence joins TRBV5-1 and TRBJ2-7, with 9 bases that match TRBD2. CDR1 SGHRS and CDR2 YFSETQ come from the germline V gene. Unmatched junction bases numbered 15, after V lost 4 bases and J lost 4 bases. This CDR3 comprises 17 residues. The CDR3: CASSLNEPGLALYEQYF. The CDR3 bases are TGCGCCAGCAGCCTAAACGAACCGGGACTAGCATTATACGAGCAGTACTTC.

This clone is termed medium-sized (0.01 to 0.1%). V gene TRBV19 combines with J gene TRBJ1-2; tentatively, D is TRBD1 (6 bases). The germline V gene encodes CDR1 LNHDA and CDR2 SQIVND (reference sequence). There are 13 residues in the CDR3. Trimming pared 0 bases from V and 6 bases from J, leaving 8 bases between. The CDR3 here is CASSIEQGNGYTF. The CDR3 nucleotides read TGTGCCAGTAGTATAGAACAGGGAAATGGCTACACCTTC.

The CDR3 here is CASSAGTSWGDTQYF. CDR3 nucleotide sequence: TGTGCCAGCAGCGCCGGGACAAGTTGGGGAGATACGCAGTATTTT. The chain has TRBV11-3 and TRBJ2-3, with D tentatively TRBD1 (6 bases). The CDR3 is 15 residues long. CDR1 and CDR2 from the germline V gene are SGHNT and YENEEA. Trimming stripped 5 bases from V and 5 bases from J, with 17 bases between.

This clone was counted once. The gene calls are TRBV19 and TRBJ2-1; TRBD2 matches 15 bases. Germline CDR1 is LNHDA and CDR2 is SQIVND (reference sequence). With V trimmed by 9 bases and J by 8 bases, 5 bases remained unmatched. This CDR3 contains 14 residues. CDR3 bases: TGTGCCAGGCCCCGGACTAGCGGGGGGGATGAGCAGTTCTTC. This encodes CARPRTSGGDEQFF. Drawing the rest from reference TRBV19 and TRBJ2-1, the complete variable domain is DGGITQSPKYLFRKEGQNVTLSCEQNLNHDAMYWYRQDPGQGLRLIYYSQIVNDFQKGDIAEGYSVSREKKESFPLTVTSAQKNPTAFYLCARPRTSGGDEQFFGPGTRLTVL.

The chain's CDR3 is CASSLIGDPYEQYF. CDR3 in DNA: TGTGCCAGCAGTTTAATCGGGGACCCCTACGAGCAGTACTTC. This rearrangement joins TRBV28 to TRBJ2-7, with D possibly called TRBD1 or TRBD2 (5 bases each). The CDR3 spans 14 residues. Trimming removed 2 bases from V and 2 bases from J, with 10 bases in between. Germline V gives CDR1 MDHEN, CDR2 SYDVKM.

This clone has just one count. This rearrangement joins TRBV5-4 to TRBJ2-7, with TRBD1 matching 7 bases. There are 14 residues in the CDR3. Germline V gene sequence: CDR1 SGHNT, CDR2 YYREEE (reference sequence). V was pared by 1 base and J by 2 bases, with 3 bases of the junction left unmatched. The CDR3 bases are TGTGCCAGCAGCTTGAAAGGGGGCGCCTACGAGCAGTACTTC. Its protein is CASSLKGGAYEQYF.

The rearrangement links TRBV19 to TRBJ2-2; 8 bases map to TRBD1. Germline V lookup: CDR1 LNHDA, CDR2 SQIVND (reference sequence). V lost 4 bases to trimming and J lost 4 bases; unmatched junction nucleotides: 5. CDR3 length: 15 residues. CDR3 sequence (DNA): TGTGCCAGTAGTACCCAGGGGGCGGCCACCGGGGAGCTGTTTTTT. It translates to CASSTQGAATGELFF. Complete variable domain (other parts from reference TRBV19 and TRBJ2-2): DGGITQSPKYLFRKEGQNVTLSCEQNLNHDAMYWYRQDPGQGLRLIYYSQIVNDFQKGDIAEGYSVSREKKESFPLTVTSAQKNPTAFYLCASSTQGAATGELFFGEGSRLTVL.

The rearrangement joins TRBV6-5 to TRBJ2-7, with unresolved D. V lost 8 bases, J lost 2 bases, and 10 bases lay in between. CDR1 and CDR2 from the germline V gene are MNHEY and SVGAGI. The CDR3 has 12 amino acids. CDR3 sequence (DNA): TGTGCCAGCCTTAAGGACGCCTACGAGCAGTACTTC. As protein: CASLKDAYEQYF.

Here the CDR3 DNA reads TGTGCCAGCAGCCCCGCCACTACGGTCAATGAGCAGTTCTTC. Its protein product is CASSPATTVNEQFF. The V gene is TRBV13, the J gene TRBJ2-1; D remains ambiguous. The V gene's germline CDR1 is PRHDT and CDR2 FYEKMQ (reference sequence). Trimming pared 5 bases from V and 6 bases from J, leaving 14 bases between. The CDR3 consists of 14 residues.

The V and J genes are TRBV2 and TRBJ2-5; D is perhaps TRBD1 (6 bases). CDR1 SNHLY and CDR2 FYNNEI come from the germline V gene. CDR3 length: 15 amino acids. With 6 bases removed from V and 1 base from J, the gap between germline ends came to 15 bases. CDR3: CASRIQGTLQETQYF. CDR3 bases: TGTGCCAGCAGAATCCAGGGGACCCTCCAAGAGACCCAGTACTTC.

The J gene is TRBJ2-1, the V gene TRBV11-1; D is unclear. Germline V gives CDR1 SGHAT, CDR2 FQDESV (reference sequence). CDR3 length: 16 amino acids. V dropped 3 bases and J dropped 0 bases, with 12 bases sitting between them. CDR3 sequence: CASSFEFSRSYNEQFF. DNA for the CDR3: TGTGCCAGCAGCTTTGAGTTTTCTCGCTCCTACAATGAGCAGTTCTTC.

Here the CDR3 reads CASSAGQITGELFF. The CDR3 region has the DNA TGTGCCAGCAGCGCGGGACAGATCACCGGGGAGCTGTTTTTT. The V and J genes are TRBV5-4 and TRBJ2-2; D possibly corresponds to TRBD1 (7 bases). The CDR3 totals 14 residues. V shed 4 bases and J shed 4 bases, with 11 bases lying between them. Germline V gene sequence: CDR1 SGHNT, CDR2 YYREEE (reference sequence).

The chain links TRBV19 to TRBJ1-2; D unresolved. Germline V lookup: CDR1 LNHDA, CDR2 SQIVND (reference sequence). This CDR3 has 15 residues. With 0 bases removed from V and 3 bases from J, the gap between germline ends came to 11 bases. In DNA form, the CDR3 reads TGTGCCAGTAGTATAGACTCGGGTCCTTACTATGGCTACACCTTC. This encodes CASSIDSGPYYGYTF.

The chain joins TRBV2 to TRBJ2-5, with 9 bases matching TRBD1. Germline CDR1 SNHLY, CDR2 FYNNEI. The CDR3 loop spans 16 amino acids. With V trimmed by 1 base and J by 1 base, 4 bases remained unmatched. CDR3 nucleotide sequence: TGTGCCAGCAGTGAAGTTCGGGACAGGGTCCAAGAGACCCAGTACTTC. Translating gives CASSEVRDRVQETQYF. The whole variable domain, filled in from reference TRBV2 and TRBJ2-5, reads EPEVTQTPSHQVTQMGQEVILRCVPISNHLYFYWYRQILGQKVEFLVSFYNNEISEKSEIFDDQFSVERPDGSNFTLKIRSTKLEDSAMYFCASSEVRDRVQETQYFGPGTRLLVL.

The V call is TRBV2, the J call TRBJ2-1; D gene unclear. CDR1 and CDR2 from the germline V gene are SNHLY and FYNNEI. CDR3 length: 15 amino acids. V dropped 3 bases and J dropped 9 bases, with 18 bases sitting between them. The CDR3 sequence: CASSDSDLGTGEQFF. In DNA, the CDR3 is TGTGCCAGCAGTGATTCGGACCTGGGTACTGGTGAGCAGTTCTTC.

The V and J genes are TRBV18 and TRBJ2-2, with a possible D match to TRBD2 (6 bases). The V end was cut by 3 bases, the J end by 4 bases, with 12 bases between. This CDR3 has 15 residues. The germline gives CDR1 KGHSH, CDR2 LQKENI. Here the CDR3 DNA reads TGTGCCAGCTCACCGCGGGGCGTTTTCACCGGGGAGCTGTTTTTT. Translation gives CASSPRGVFTGELFF.

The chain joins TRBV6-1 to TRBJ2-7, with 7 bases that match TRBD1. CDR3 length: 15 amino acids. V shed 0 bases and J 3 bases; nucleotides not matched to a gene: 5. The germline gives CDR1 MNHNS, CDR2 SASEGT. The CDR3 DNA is TGTGCCAGCAGTGAAGCGGTAGGGGGCGTCTACGAGCAGTACTTC. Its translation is CASSEAVGGVYEQYF.